This T cell receptor (beta chain) appears in the sequencing data of a study of shared clonotypes between healthy human individuals. Across the study: Participating donors consisted of two women and a few men aged 18 to 49. Study-level findings and limits: Donor scarcity curtailed the genetic and exposure-history diversity represented herein. Clonotypes not shared had lower generation probabilities than those common to all four donors.

Terminally differentiated effector memory CD45RA+ cells were excluded from the naive CD8 cells, which were CD45RO-negative and positively selected for CCR7. Using immunoSEQ multiplex PCR, the repertoire was profiled, and TCRdb retains in-frame clones only, with some absent. The sample has around 2,000,000 clones, less than 95% seen once. Germline V gives CDR1 SGHAT, CDR2 FQNNGV. The V and J ends lost 2 bases and 5 bases, in that order; junction bases with no gene match: 0. This CDR3 spans 13 amino acids. About this clone: Its antigen is still unknown. Other DNA sequences in this sample translate to the same CDR3.

The sample taken for sequencing was naive CD8+ T cells sorted from blood. The chain has TRBV11-2 and TRBJ1-5; the match to TRBD1 covers 7 bases. The receptor was isolated from a man between 18 and 29 years old in good health. This CDR3 reads CASSLTGDQPQHF. The CDR3 nucleotides are TGTGCCAGCAGCTTAACAGGGGATCAGCCCCAGCATTTT.